This T cell receptor (beta chain) was obtained from a study of blood T cells in healthy people across ages. For the second PCR, which ran for about 7 to 11 cycles, a sample-barcoded 5' primer and a J-beta primer mix were used. TCRdb reprocessed the 5' RACE reads via MiXCR and lists one record per CDR3 protein. The table shows more than 800,000 distinct CDR3 sequences, with 25% to 35% occurring only once. Each individual donor underwent a draw of around 9.8 milliliters of peripheral blood. In the case of this clonotype: One base away lies a much larger clone, so this may be a sequencing read error. Likely a read error: the CDR3 ends without its conserved phenylalanine or tryptophan.

The CDR3 is made up of 17 amino acids. Germline trimming cut 0 bases from V and 2 bases from J; bases unmatched to any gene: 6. Per the germline V gene, CDR1 is SGHDN and CDR2 is FVKESK. Sequencing input: blood. This receptor was obtained from a woman older than 75 in good health. This chain joins TRBV14 and TRBJ2-1, with 8 bases matching TRBD1. As DNA, the CDR3 is TGTGCCAGCAGCCAAGATGGCAGGGGGCACCCCTACAATGAGCAGTTCTGC. Protein product: CASSQDGRGHPYNEQFC.